This TCR beta chain comes out of a study of T cell clonality in common variable immunodeficiency. Study-level points and caveats: Common variable immunodeficiency TCR beta sequences reportedly had fewer deletions and N-nucleotide insertions.

This CDR3 has 15 amino acids. Deletions cut 3 bases from V and 6 bases from J, with 18 bases between. Germline loops: CDR1 KGHSH, CDR2 LQKENI. Sequenced by immunoSEQ multiplex PCR; TCRdb stores in-frame clones only, minus some. This repertoire holds about 33,000 clones, and none appear only once. This clone was seen a few times. No antigen is known for it. Sequencing ends 3 residues short of the CDR3 end; the germline J gene provides the rest. Sequencing was done on a sample of peripheral blood mononuclear cells. This clonotype was sampled from a human donor with common variable immunodeficiency. This chain connects TRBV18 to TRBJ2-7; possible D gene TRBD2, 5 bases. The CDR3 DNA, read in part, is TGTGCCAGCTCACCGAGGGTTCAGCATGCCACCGAG. This gives the protein CASSPRVQHATE. The full CDR3 reads CASSPRVQHATEQYF.